Listed here are 12 T cell receptor beta chains from one sample, sequenced in a study of blood T cell repertoires in COVID-19. Sequencing used immunoSEQ multiplex PCR; TCRdb keeps in-frame clones, though not all of them. The repertoire consists of around 280,000 clones, with approximately 86% occurring once and the leading ten covering roughly 1.3%. The sample taken for sequencing was peripheral blood. The receptors were gathered from a man in his 70s with acute or convalescent COVID-19.

This clone was detected a few times. DNA for the CDR3: TGTGCCAGCAGCCAAGATATACAGGGAGAAGCTTTCTTT. It codes for CASSQDIQGEAFF. This chain joins TRBV14 and TRBJ1-1; weak D call: TRBD1 (6 bases). Trimming took off 0 bases at V and 8 bases at J, with 10 bases between the two ends. CDR3 length: 13 amino acids. Germline-derived CDR1 and CDR2 are SGHDN and FVKESK.

The chain is built from TRBV27 and TRBJ1-1; D is perhaps TRBD1 (6 bases). This CDR3 region has 14 residues. Trimming cost V 5 bases and J 0 bases, with 10 bases left between them. The germline CDR1 and CDR2 sequences are MNHEY and SMNVEV (reference sequence). The CDR3 DNA follows: TGTGCCAGCAGTCAAAGGGACATGAACACTGAAGCTTTCTTT. Its translation: CASSQRDMNTEAFF.

This clone was counted once. This chain uses TRBV3-1 (or the pseudogene TRBV3-2) with TRBJ2-5; 7 bases fit TRBD1. The CDR3 has 13 residues. The V gene's germline CDR1 is LGHDT and CDR2 YNNKEL (reference sequence). CDR3 sequence: CPPGTATKETQYF. The CDR3 DNA reads TGTCCCCCCGGGACAGCCACGAAAGAGACCCAGTACTTC.

This chain connects TRBV28 to TRBJ1-2; 11 nucleotides agree with TRBD1. CDR3 length: 15 residues. The germline V gene has CDR1 MDHEN and CDR2 SYDVKM. The junction had 6 bases not matched to a gene; V was cut back by 8 bases and J by 1 base. CDR3 region: CASRGTGGFNYGYTF. Written as DNA, the CDR3 is TGTGCCAGCCGGGGGACAGGGGGTTTTAACTATGGCTACACCTTC.

The CDR3, as DNA: TGTGCCAGCAGTTACAGGCGGGTGTTGGGGAACGGGGAGCTGTTTTTT. It translates to CASSYRRVLGNGELFF. This chain uses TRBV6-5 with TRBJ2-2; D is perhaps TRBD2 (5 bases). Trimming left V 2 bases short and J 7 bases short, with 17 bases between. The CDR3 spans 16 residues. Germline V gives CDR1 MNHEY, CDR2 SVGAGI.

This CDR3 is CSASREAWNTEAFF. The CDR3 region has the DNA TGCAGTGCTAGTAGGGAGGCTTGGAACACTGAAGCTTTCTTT. The J gene is TRBJ1-1, the V gene TRBV20-1; no firm D call. Germline values: CDR1 DFQATT, CDR2 SNEGSKA (reference sequence). V was trimmed by 3 bases and J by 1 base, leaving 12 bases between them. The CDR3 runs 14 residues.

V is TRBV28 and J is TRBJ2-1; D is uncertain. This CDR3 contains 13 residues. V was pared by 6 bases and J by 6 bases, with 12 bases between. The germline V gene has CDR1 MDHEN and CDR2 SYDVKM. The CDR3 sequence is CASRIRGPNEQFF. CDR3 nucleotide sequence: TGTGCCAGCAGGATCCGCGGCCCCAATGAGCAGTTCTTC.

The chain recombines TRBV9 with TRBJ1-3; D possibly corresponds to TRBD1 (6 bases). CDR3 length: 16 amino acids. CDR1 is SGDLS, CDR2 YYNGEE, per germline. The V and J ends lost 4 bases and 0 bases respectively, with 14 bases between them. DNA of the CDR3: TGTGCCAGCAGCCCGAGAGGACAGTCCTCTGGAAACACCATATATTTT. It translates to CASSPRGQSSGNTIYF.

The chain recombines TRBV5-1 with TRBJ2-3; 7 bases are shared with TRBD2. V was pared by 4 bases and J by 6 bases, with 8 bases of the junction left unmatched. The CDR3 spans 14 residues. CDR1 and CDR2 (germline): SGHRS, YFSETQ. Written as DNA, the CDR3 is TGCGCCAGCAGCAATCCCGAGGGAGGGGATACGCAGTATTTT. As protein: CASSNPEGGDTQYF.

The rearrangement joins TRBV3-1 (or the pseudogene TRBV3-2) to TRBJ1-2; D is unresolved. V shed 1 base and J shed 2 bases, with 8 bases lying between them. Per germline, CDR1 LGHDT and CDR2 YNNKEL (reference sequence). The CDR3 runs to 14 residues. This CDR3 is CASSQGPGNYGYTF. Written as DNA, the CDR3 is TGTGCCAGCAGCCAAGGGCCCGGGAACTATGGCTACACCTTC.

CDR3 residues: CASSAGQDQETQYF. The CDR3 nucleotides are TGTGCCAGCAGTGCCGGACAGGACCAAGAGACCCAGTACTTC. This chain joins TRBV28 and TRBJ2-5; 7 bases match TRBD1. The CDR3 runs to 14 residues. Germline loops: CDR1 MDHEN, CDR2 SYDVKM. The junction had 3 bases not matched to a gene; V was cut back by 5 bases and J by 0 bases.

The J gene is TRBJ2-3, the V gene TRBV5-1; no definite D call. The length of the CDR3 is 15 residues. From germline, CDR1 is SGHRS and CDR2 YFSETQ. Trimming left V 4 bases short and J 2 bases short, with 14 bases between. The CDR3 loop is CASSPGVVFTDTQYF. The CDR3 DNA reads TGCGCCAGCAGCCCCGGAGTAGTCTTCACAGATACGCAGTATTTT.